The 5 T cell receptor beta chains below were found in one sample sequenced in a study of beta chain features in type 1 diabetes. All of the isolated RNA was reverse transcribed, so expressed TCRB transcripts were sequenced. The table came from immunoSEQ multiplex PCR; TCRdb's copy has only in-frame clones and leaves some out. Of 900,000 or so clones detected, 15% to 20% appear once; the ten largest clones hold roughly 0.025%. The sample comprised naive CD4+ T cells from blood. Every receptor here comes from a young woman in good health.

This clone was observed a few times. The rearrangement joins TRBV7-8 to TRBJ2-3; a possible D gene is TRBD2 (6 bases). Trimming took off 0 bases at V and 2 bases at J, with 12 bases between the two ends. Germline V gene data show CDR1 as SGHVS and CDR2 as FQNEAQ. This CDR3 spans 16 amino acids. CDR3 sequence (DNA): TGTGCCAGCAGCTTAGCGGCCCGCGGGAACACAGATACGCAGTATTTT. Translating gives CASSLAARGNTDTQYF.

This clone was counted a single time. V and J are TRBV19 and TRBJ2-3; TRBD1 aligns across 7 bases. CDR1 is LNHDA and CDR2 is SQIVND in the germline V gene (reference sequence). This CDR3 region has 15 residues. Germline trimming cut 4 bases from V and 0 bases from J; bases unmatched to any gene: 4. This chain's CDR3 is CASSKPGQSTDTQYF. As DNA, the CDR3 is TGTGCCAGTAGTAAGCCGGGACAGAGCACAGATACGCAGTATTTT.

This clone has a handful of counts. This chain links TRBV5-1 with TRBJ2-7, with D uncertain. Germline lookup yields CDR1 SGHRS and CDR2 YFSETQ. Deletions cut 1 base from V and 6 bases from J, with 2 bases between. CDR3 length: 10 amino acids. DNA for the CDR3: TGCGCCAGCAGCTTGAGCGAGCAGTACTTC. Translated: CASSLSEQYF. Using reference TRBV5-1 and TRBJ2-7 for the parts outside the CDR3, the full variable domain is KAGVTQTPRYLIKTRGQQVTLSCSPISGHRSVSWYQQTPGQGLQFLFEYFSETQRNKGNFPGRFSGRQFSNSRSEMNVSTLELGDSALYLCASSLSEQYFGPGTRLTVT.

This clone was detected only a few times. CDR3 DNA sequence: TGTGCCAGTAGTACCGGACTAGCGGGGAAGGGCCCCCACGAGCAGTACTTC. The encoded protein is CASSTGLAGKGPHEQYF. The rearrangement uses TRBV19 and TRBJ2-7; 12 bases line up with TRBD2. The CDR3 spans 17 residues. V lost 4 bases, J lost 5 bases, and 12 bases stayed unmatched. Germline assignment: CDR1 LNHDA and CDR2 SQIVND (reference sequence). Together with reference TRBV19 and TRBJ2-7, the CDR3 gives the full variable domain: DGGITQSPKYLFRKEGQNVTLSCEQNLNHDAMYWYRQDPGQGLRLIYYSQIVNDFQKGDIAEGYSVSREKKESFPLTVTSAQKNPTAFYLCASSTGLAGKGPHEQYFGPGTRLTVT.

In its sample, this clone was seen a few times. V gene TRBV9 combines with J gene TRBJ1-5; D not resolved. The CDR3 is made up of 14 amino acids. Germline V gene lookup returns CDR1 SGDLS and CDR2 YYNGEE. With 2 bases removed from V and 2 bases from J, the gap between germline ends came to 8 bases. The CDR3 DNA follows: TGTGCCAGCAGCGTGGGGATAGGCAATCAGCCCCAGCATTTT. Translating gives CASSVGIGNQPQHF.